One T cell receptor beta chain is described in this entry. Its antigen is currently unknown. Documented time point: blood 2 weeks post-SBRT. Treatment: 15 Gy SBRT to primary tumor, nephrectomy 4 weeks later. J lost 3 bases, V lost 5 bases, and 1 base had no gene match. The CDR3 sequence is 13 residues long. Looked up from germline, CDR1 is MNHNS and CDR2 is SASEGT. These data belong to a study of radiation and T cells in renal cell carcinoma. Study outcomes and limitations: Pretreatment tumor biopsies were lacking, so baseline clonotypes are unknown. From baseline, blood top tumor clonotypes peaked at 2 weeks post-radiation.

TCRdb keeps only in-frame clones here, not all; method: immunoSEQ multiplex PCR. The table lists around 120,000 clones, about 81% of them singletons. Specimen: blood, collected from a patient whose treatment included radiotherapy and nephrectomy. The clonotype comes from a woman in her sixties with renal cell carcinoma. V is TRBV6-1 and J is TRBJ1-2; TRBD1 aligns across 9 bases. CDR3 sequence: CASSWTGDYGYTF. CDR3 in DNA: TGTGCCAGCAGTTGGACAGGGGACTATGGCTACACCTTC.